The clone carrying this T cell receptor beta chain was seen ten or more times. The sample comes from a study of tumor-infiltrating lymphocytes in oesophageal squamous cell carcinoma. Germline V gene lookup returns CDR1 SGHVS and CDR2 FNYEAQ. This CDR3 is 13 amino acids long. V dropped 3 bases and J dropped 0 bases, with 6 bases sitting between them. MiXCR, run by TCRdb on the PCR reads, gives a single entry per CDR3 protein. Of fewer than 25,000 distinct CDR3 sequences in the sample, around 34% were seen once. Material for sequencing was esophageal tumor tissue. This receptor was taken from a female donor with esophageal squamous cell carcinoma. V usage is TRBV7-6 and J usage is TRBJ2-7, with D unclear. The CDR3 sequence: CASSFQYSYEQYF. CDR3 DNA sequence: TGTGCCAGCAGCTTTCAGTACTCCTACGAGCAGTACTTC. The variable domain in full, with the rest retrieved from reference TRBV7-6 and TRBJ2-7, is GAGVSQSPRYKVTKRGQDVALRCDPISGHVSLYWYRQALGQGPEFLTYFNYEAQQDKSGLPNDRFSAERPEGSISTLTIQRTEQRDSAMYRCASSFQYSYEQYFGPGTRLTVT.